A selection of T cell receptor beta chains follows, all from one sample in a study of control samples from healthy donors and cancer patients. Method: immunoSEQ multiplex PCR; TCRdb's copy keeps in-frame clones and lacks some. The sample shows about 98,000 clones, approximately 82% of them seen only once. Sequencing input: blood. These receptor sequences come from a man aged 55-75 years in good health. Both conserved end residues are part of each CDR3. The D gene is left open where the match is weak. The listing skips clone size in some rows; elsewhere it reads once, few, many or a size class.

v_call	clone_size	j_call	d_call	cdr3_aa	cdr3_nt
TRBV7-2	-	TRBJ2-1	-	CASSPEAAGENEQFF	TGTGCCAGCAGCCCCGAGGCGGCAGGGGAAAATGAGCAGTTCTTC
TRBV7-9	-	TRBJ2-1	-	CASSSATGEVGEQFF	TGTGCCAGCAGCAGCGCGACGGGGGAGGTGGGTGAGCAGTTCTTC
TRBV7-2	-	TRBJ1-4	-	CASSGGLNEKLFF	TGTGCCAGCTCGGGGGGCCTTAATGAAAAACTGTTTTTT
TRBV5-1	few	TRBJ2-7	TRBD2	CASSRTSGGYEQYF	TGCGCCAGCAGCAGGACTAGCGGGGGTTACGAGCAGTACTTC
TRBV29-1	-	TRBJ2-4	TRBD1	CSGRTGQNIQYF	TGCAGCGGGAGGACAGGGCAAAACATTCAGTACTTC
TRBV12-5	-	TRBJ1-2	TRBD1	CASGLRDRGIYGYTF	TGTGCTAGTGGTCTCCGGGACAGGGGGATCTATGGCTACACCTTC
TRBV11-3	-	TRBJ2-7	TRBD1	CASSYSGQGSYEQYF	TGTGCCAGCAGCTACTCGGGACAGGGGTCCTACGAGCAGTACTTC
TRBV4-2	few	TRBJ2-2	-	CASSQDGWGSNTGELFF	TGTGCCAGCAGCCAAGATGGCTGGGGGTCTAACACCGGGGAGCTGTTTTTT
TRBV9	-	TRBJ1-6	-	CASSVVGVGRPLHF	TGTGCCAGCAGCGTAGTGGGAGTCGGGCGACCCCTCCACTTT
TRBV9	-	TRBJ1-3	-	CASSATPGGGNTIYF	TGTGCCAGCAGCGCCACCCCAGGAGGGGGAAACACCATATATTTT
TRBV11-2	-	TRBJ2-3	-	CASSLVQGPRDTQYF	TGTGCCAGCAGCTTAGTCCAAGGGCCAAGAGATACGCAGTATTTT
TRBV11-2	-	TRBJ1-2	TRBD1	CASRNSGQGVGYTF	TGTGCCAGCAGAAACTCGGGACAGGGAGTCGGCTACACCTTC
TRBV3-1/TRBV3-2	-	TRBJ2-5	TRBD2	CASSQGSAGGFQETQYF	TGTGCCAGCAGCCAAGGATCCGCGGGAGGCTTCCAAGAGACCCAGTACTTC
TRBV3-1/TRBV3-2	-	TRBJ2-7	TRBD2	CASSRAGGDYEQYF	TGTGCCAGCAGCCGAGCGGGAGGGGACTACGAGCAGTACTTC
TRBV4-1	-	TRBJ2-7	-	CASSRVEASSYEQYF	TGCGCCAGCAGCCGCGTCGAGGCTAGCTCCTACGAGCAGTACTTC
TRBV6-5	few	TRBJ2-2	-	CASSYSRMNTGELFF	TGTGCCAGCAGTTACTCCCGGATGAACACCGGGGAGCTGTTTTTT
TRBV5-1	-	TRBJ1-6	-	CASSLRGPSDNSPLHF	TGCGCCAGCAGCTTGAGGGGCCCCTCCGATAATTCACCCCTCCACTTT
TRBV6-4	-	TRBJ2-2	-	CASRPGGSTGELFF	TGTGCCAGCAGACCCGGAGGTTCGACCGGGGAGCTGTTTTTT
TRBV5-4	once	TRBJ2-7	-	CASSPGLLSYEQYF	TGTGCCAGCAGCCCGGGACTTCTCTCCTACGAGCAGTACTTC
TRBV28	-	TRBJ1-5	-	CASSLWDNNQPQHF	TGTGCCAGCAGTTTATGGGACAACAATCAGCCCCAGCATTTT
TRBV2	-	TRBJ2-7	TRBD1	CASRAGTAYEQYF	TGTGCCAGCAGAGCCGGGACAGCCTACGAGCAGTACTTC
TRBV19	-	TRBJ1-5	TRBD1	CASIDRGDNQPQHF	TGTGCCAGTATCGACAGGGGTGACAATCAGCCCCAGCATTTT